Listed below are T cell receptor beta chains from one sample, sequenced in a study of molecular identifiers for immune sequencing clone quantification. TCRdb analysed the PCR reads with MiXCR anew, one entry per CDR3 protein. The repertoire holds about half a million distinct CDR3 sequences, with around 23% as singletons. Specimen: naive CD8+ T cells from blood, with Jurkat cell RNA spiked in. These receptors were obtained from a human donor in good health. Some libraries in this study had Jurkat cell RNA spiked in. Each CDR3 is given with its conserved first and last residue. Each record gives: J gene, V gene, D gene, CDR3 length, clone size, CDR3 DNA, CDR3 protein. D genes are given only for firm matches. Size values are once, few and many counts, or a class for expanded clones, and some rows have none.

>TRBJ1-1|TRBV4-2|TRBD1|15|.
TGTGCCAGCAGCCAAGTCAGGGGGCTGTACACTGAAGCTTTCTTT
CASSQVRGLYTEAFF
>TRBJ1-6|TRBV6-5|.|15|.
TGTGCCAGCAGTTACTCCCCCGGGCCCCGGGCACCCCTCCACTTT
CASSYSPGPRAPLHF
>TRBJ2-7|TRBV9|.|17|.
TGTGCCAGCAGCGACGACCCACGGCGGGGCCACCCCTACGAGCAGTACTTC
CASSDDPRRGHPYEQYF
>TRBJ1-1|TRBV7-6|.|15|few
TGTGCCAGCAGCTGGGGGGGCGTTGGTAACACTGAAGCTTTCTTT
CASSWGGVGNTEAFF
>TRBJ2-7|TRBV9|.|15|few
TGTGCCAGCAGCGTATTAGCAGGGCCAACTACCGAGCAGTACTTC
CASSVLAGPTTEQYF
>TRBJ2-3|TRBV9|TRBD2|16|few
TGTGCCAGCAGTAAGCCGGGTAGCGGGAGTTCAGATACGCAGTATTTT
CASSKPGSGSSDTQYF
>TRBJ1-1|TRBV5-1|.|16|.
TGCGCCCGCAGCTTGGGTCCACTGGGGGGGGGCACTGAAGCTTTCTTT
CARSLGPLGGGTEAFF
>TRBJ2-3|TRBV30|.|14|.
TGTGCCTGGAGTGTAGCAGGGAGCACAGATACGCAGTATTTT
CAWSVAGSTDTQYF
>TRBJ1-2|TRBV29-1|.|15|.
TGCAGCGTTGAAGATGGGCCGAAAGCTAACTATGGCTACACCTTC
CSVEDGPKANYGYTF
>TRBJ2-7|TRBV7-2|TRBD1|14|.
TGTGCCAGCACCGACGGACAGGGTACCTACGAGCAGTACTTC
CASTDGQGTYEQYF
>TRBJ2-5|TRBV10-3|.|14|.
TGTGCCATCAGCGACCGGGACTTCCAAGAGACCCAGTACTTC
CAISDRDFQETQYF
>TRBJ1-1|TRBV6-2/TRBV6-3|.|15|many
TGTGCCAGCAGTTCCTGGACAGACGAGAGCACTGAAGCTTTCTTT
CASSSWTDESTEAFF
>TRBJ1-1|TRBV6-5|.|14|.
TGTGCCAGCAGTTACTTGGGGGCTGCCACTGAAGCTTTCTTT
CASSYLGAATEAFF
>TRBJ2-1|TRBV7-6|TRBD2|15|.
TGTGCCAGCAGCTCTGCGGGGGAAACCTACAATGAGCAGTTCTTC
CASSSAGETYNEQFF
>TRBJ2-2|TRBV7-6|.|12|few
TGTGCCAGCAGCCGCGGTGGCGGGGAGCTGTTTTTT
CASSRGGGELFF
>TRBJ2-1|TRBV7-9|.|13|.
TGTGCCAGCAGCCCTACAAACTCCCTCGGGCAGTTCTTC
CASSPTNSLGQFF
>TRBJ1-1|TRBV10-3|TRBD1|16|.
TGTGCCATCAGTGAGACATGGACAGGACCGTTGGCTGAAGCTTTCTTT
CAISETWTGPLAEAFF
>TRBJ1-3|TRBV18|TRBD1|17|.
TGTGCCAGCTCACCCATGGACAGGACGTTCTCGGGAAACACCATATATTTT
CASSPMDRTFSGNTIYF
>TRBJ2-2|TRBV24-1|.|17|few
TGTGCCACCAGTGATTTTAACGCAGGCCCTGACACCGGGGAGCTGTTTTTT
CATSDFNAGPDTGELFF
>TRBJ1-6|TRBV4-3|.|13|.
TGCGCCAGCAGTAAAGTCGGTAACTCACCCCTCCACTTT
CASSKVGNSPLHF
>TRBJ1-5|TRBV25-1|TRBD1|15|many
TGTGCCAGCAGTGCAGAAACAGGGGGTGGTCAGCCCCAGCATTTT
CASSAETGGGQPQHF
>TRBJ2-7|TRBV12-3/TRBV12-4|.|16|.
TGTGCCAGCAGTATCCGGGTCAGGGATTCACCCTACGAGCAGTACTTC
CASSIRVRDSPYEQYF
>TRBJ2-7|TRBV5-1|.|15|many
TGCGCCAGCAGCTTCCTCAGCGTGGGTAGTCCCGAGCAGTACTTC
CASSFLSVGSPEQYF